A single sample gave rise to the 32 T cell receptor beta chains below, sequenced in a study of cytotoxic CD8 clonotypes in ibrutinib-treated CLL. The data were produced by immunoSEQ multiplex PCR, yet TCRdb's version contains in-frame clones alone and is incomplete. The sample has some 80,000 clones; around 75% are singletons. The sample in question was PBMCs, obtained after 12 months of ibrutinib treatment. These receptors were taken from a human donor with chronic lymphocytic leukemia.

The chain combines TRBV2 with TRBJ2-4; tentatively, D is TRBD2 (6 bases). V was cut by 4 bases and J by 8 bases, with 12 bases left in between. Germline V gives CDR1 SNHLY, CDR2 FYNNEI. The CDR3 covers 13 residues. The CDR3 loop reads CASSGGETHIQYF. The CDR3 coding sequence is TGTGCCAGCAGTGGGGGGGAGACCCACATTCAGTACTTC.

This clone was picked up a small number of times. The chain has TRBV5-1 and TRBJ2-4, with 7 bases that match TRBD2. V lost 6 bases to trimming and J lost 1 base; unmatched junction nucleotides: 10. The CDR3 has 16 residues. The V gene's germline CDR1 is SGHRS and CDR2 YFSETQ. This CDR3 is CASTPGSGWAKNIQYF. The CDR3 bases are TGCGCCAGCACCCCGGGTAGCGGGTGGGCCAAAAACATTCAGTACTTC. Drawing the rest from reference TRBV5-1 and TRBJ2-4, the complete variable domain is KAGVTQTPRYLIKTRGQQVTLSCSPISGHRSVSWYQQTPGQGLQFLFEYFSETQRNKGNFPGRFSGRQFSNSRSEMNVSTLELGDSALYLCASTPGSGWAKNIQYFGAGTRLSVL.

The rearrangement joins TRBV7-9 to TRBJ1-2; D might be TRBD1 (5 bases). The germline CDR1 and CDR2 sequences are SEHNR and FQNEAQ (reference sequence). Trimming pared 5 bases from V and 4 bases from J, leaving 11 bases between. This CDR3 is 13 amino acids long. The CDR3 DNA is TGTGCCAGCAGCCCCACAGGAACCTATGGCTACACCTTC. It is translated as CASSPTGTYGYTF. The entire variable domain, with the rest obtained from reference TRBV7-9 and TRBJ1-2, is as follows: DTGVSQNPRHKITKRGQNVTFRCDPISEHNRLYWYRQTLGQGPEFLTYFQNEAQLEKSRLLSDRFSAERPKGSFSTLEIQRTEQGDSAMYLCASSPTGTYGYTFGSGTRLTVV.

The chain uses TRBV9 and TRBJ2-7; D not certain. CDR3 size: 15 residues. With 0 bases removed from V and 0 bases from J, the gap between germline ends came to 10 bases. Germline loops: CDR1 SGDLS, CDR2 YYNGEE. Written as DNA, the CDR3 is TGTGCCAGCAGCGTAGGGGGTACAATCTCCTACGAGCAGTACTTC. Its protein product is CASSVGGTISYEQYF. Full variable domain (outside the CDR3, taken from reference TRBV9 and TRBJ2-7): DSGVTQTPKHLITATGQRVTLRCSPRSGDLSVYWYQQSLDQGLQFLIQYYNGEERAKGNILERFSAQQFPDLHSELNLSSLELGDSALYFCASSVGGTISYEQYFGPGTRLTVT.

The V and J genes are TRBV18 and TRBJ2-5; D unclear. Germline CDR1 and CDR2: KGHSH and LQKENI. V lost 3 bases to trimming and J lost 2 bases, with 4 bases between them. The CDR3 consists of 12 residues. CDR3 sequence reads: CASSPQQETQYF. CDR3 nucleotide sequence: TGTGCCAGCTCACCTCAACAAGAGACCCAGTACTTC.

This chain joins TRBV7-9 and TRBJ1-2; D possibly corresponds to TRBD1 (6 bases). Germline V gene data show CDR1 as SEHNR and CDR2 as FQNEAQ (reference sequence). V gave up 5 bases and J gave up 8 bases, with 15 bases separating them. The CDR3 is 13 amino acids. For the CDR3, the DNA is TGTGCCAGCAGCCTGGGGGGGGCGCGAGGCTACACCTTC. Translating it yields CASSLGGARGYTF.

The CDR3 protein is CASTRGGATNEKLFF. CDR3 nucleotide sequence: TGTGCCAGCACTAGAGGGGGAGCGACTAATGAAAAACTGTTTTTT. The chain couples TRBV6-6 to TRBJ1-4; D is perhaps TRBD1 (6 bases). Between the trimmed V and J ends, which lost 7 bases and 2 bases, there was a span of 14 bases. In germline, CDR1 is MNHNY, CDR2 SVGAGI (reference sequence). The CDR3 is 15 amino acids.

CDR3 sequence reads: CASSSGGSQETQYF. The CDR3, as DNA: TGCGCCAGCAGCTCGGGGGGGAGCCAAGAGACCCAGTACTTC. The chain uses TRBV5-1 and TRBJ2-5; 8 bases align to TRBD2. The ends lost 3 bases at V and 1 base at J; junction bases unmatched: 2. The CDR3 loop spans 14 amino acids. Germline CDR1 reads SGHRS; CDR2 reads YFSETQ.

The J gene is TRBJ2-3, the V gene TRBV30, with D tentatively TRBD2 (6 bases). Trimming pared 3 bases from V and 3 bases from J, leaving 10 bases between. From germline, CDR1 is GTSNPN and CDR2 SVGIG (reference sequence). The CDR3 totals 13 residues. The CDR3 DNA reads as TGTGCCTGGAGCAGGGACTTTACAGATACGCAGTATTTT. This translates into CAWSRDFTDTQYF.

The rearrangement uses TRBV10-3 and TRBJ2-2, with D uncertain. V was cut by 6 bases and J by 6 bases, with 14 bases left in between. This CDR3 comprises 14 residues. Germline V CDR1 and CDR2: ENHRY, SYGVKD. CDR3 nucleotide sequence: TGTGCCATCAGCCTAGAAGGCGGCGCCGGGGAGCTGTTTTTT. Translating gives CAISLEGGAGELFF.

The chain links TRBV4-3 to TRBJ2-6; TRBD1 is a possible D gene (6 bases). Trimming took 5 bases from V and 1 from J, leaving 12 bases between them. This CDR3 region has 16 residues. The germline V gene encodes CDR1 LGHNA and CDR2 YSLEER. The CDR3: CASSSGVYSGANVLTF. DNA of the CDR3: TGCGCCAGCAGCTCAGGGGTTTATTCTGGGGCCAACGTCCTGACTTTC.

This clone came up once. The chain carries TRBV2 and TRBJ2-2; D might be TRBD1 (6 bases). Germline V CDR1 and CDR2: SNHLY, FYNNEI. Trimming shortened V by 7 bases and J by 1 base, and 10 bases separated the two germline ends. The CDR3 is 14 residues long. The CDR3 here is CASKRTVNTGELFF. The CDR3 nucleotides are TGTGCCAGCAAGAGGACAGTGAACACCGGGGAGCTGTTTTTT.

This chain joins TRBV6-6 and TRBJ2-5; 7 bases are a match to TRBD1. The CDR3 runs to 16 residues. Germline CDR1 is MNHNY and CDR2 is SVGAGI (reference sequence). The V segment lost 5 bases and the J segment 1 base; nucleotides outside the gene matches: 10. The CDR3 coding sequence is TGTGCCAGCAGTCCCGGGACAGCACACTCCCAAGAGACCCAGTACTTC. It is translated as CASSPGTAHSQETQYF.

The chain uses TRBV30 and TRBJ2-7; the D call may be TRBD1 or TRBD2 (5 bases each). This CDR3 region has 13 residues. V was shortened by 2 bases and J by 9 bases, with 17 bases between the two germline ends. CDR1 GTSNPN and CDR2 SVGIG come from the germline V gene (reference sequence). CDR3 region: CAWSPPIGDRQYF. CDR3 nucleotide sequence: TGTGCCTGGAGTCCTCCTATAGGGGACCGGCAGTACTTC.

The CDR3 is CASSGRPFSGNTIYF. In DNA form, the CDR3 reads TGTGCCAGCAGTGGGCGGCCATTCTCTGGAAACACCATATATTTT. The genes are TRBV2 and TRBJ1-3; D ambiguous. CDR3 length: 15 amino acids. Germline lookup yields CDR1 SNHLY and CDR2 FYNNEI. V was clipped by 4 bases and J by 0 bases, with 10 bases between them.

In DNA, the CDR3 is TGTGCCAGCAGCGTAGATGGTCGGAACACTGAAGCTTTCTTT. This translates into CASSVDGRNTEAFF. This chain links TRBV9 with TRBJ1-1; D unresolved. Germline loops: CDR1 SGDLS, CDR2 YYNGEE. The CDR3 loop spans 14 amino acids. Trimming removed 0 bases at V and 1 base at J, with 7 bases between. Filled out from reference TRBV9 and TRBJ1-1, the complete variable domain reads DSGVTQTPKHLITATGQRVTLRCSPRSGDLSVYWYQQSLDQGLQFLIQYYNGEERAKGNILERFSAQQFPDLHSELNLSSLELGDSALYFCASSVDGRNTEAFFGQGTRLTVV.

The chain employs TRBV7-2 and TRBJ1-2, with 7 bases aligning to TRBD1. The ends lost 4 bases at V and 4 bases at J; junction bases unmatched: 6. This CDR3 spans 14 amino acids. Germline assignment: CDR1 SGHTA and CDR2 FQGNSA. For the CDR3, the DNA is TGTGCCAGCAGCTCCGTAGGGGGCCCCTATGGCTACACCTTC. It is translated as CASSSVGGPYGYTF.

The chain employs TRBV5-8 and TRBJ2-7; TRBD2 aligns across 12 bases. The V segment lost 4 bases and the J segment 2 bases; nucleotides outside the gene matches: 7. Germline CDR1 is SGHTS and CDR2 is YDEGEE. The CDR3 has 16 residues. The chain's CDR3 is CASSGGGLAGAYEQYF. The CDR3 DNA sequence: TGTGCCAGCAGCGGGGGGGGACTAGCGGGCGCCTACGAGCAGTACTTC.

This chain uses TRBV7-3 with TRBJ2-6, with D uncertain. This CDR3 region has 13 residues. The germline V gene encodes CDR1 SGHTA and CDR2 FQGTGA. The ends were cut back, 5 bases at V and 2 bases at J, with 4 bases in the middle. As DNA, the CDR3 is TGTGCCAGCAGCACCACTGGGGCCAACGTCCTGACTTTC. Its protein is CASSTTGANVLTF. The full variable domain, in which reference TRBV7-3 and TRBJ2-6 provide the parts outside the CDR3, is GAGVSQTPSNKVTEKGKYVELRCDPISGHTALYWYRQSLGQGPEFLIYFQGTGAADDSGLPNDRFFAVRPEGSVSTLKIQRTERGDSAVYLCASSTTGANVLTFGAGSRLTVL.

J is TRBJ2-3 and V is TRBV6-6; D is undetermined. This CDR3 region has 13 residues. Germline V lookup: CDR1 MNHNY, CDR2 SVGAGI (reference sequence). V lost 1 base to trimming and J lost 4 bases, with 6 bases between them. CDR3 residues: CASSYLTADTQYF. The CDR3, as DNA: TGTGCCAGCAGTTACTTGACTGCAGATACGCAGTATTTT.

The chain recombines TRBV9 with TRBJ2-2; 9 nucleotides line up with TRBD2. V lost 6 bases and J lost 1; bases outside the gene matches: 7. This CDR3 region has 16 residues. Germline CDR1 reads SGDLS; CDR2 reads YYNGEE. CDR3 sequence reads: CASTGIAGENTGELFF. For the CDR3, the DNA is TGTGCCAGCACCGGCATAGCGGGGGAGAACACCGGGGAGCTGTTTTTT.

The CDR3 loop reads CASSLASGGAHKETQYF. In nucleotides, the CDR3 is TGTGCCAGCAGCTTGGCTAGCGGGGGGGCCCACAAAGAGACCCAGTACTTC. The chain carries TRBV5-6 and TRBJ2-5; 12 bases are a match to TRBD2. The CDR3 is 17 amino acids. The germline V gene has CDR1 SGHDT and CDR2 YYEEEE. The J segment lost 3 bases and the V segment lost 0 bases, leaving 6 bases of the junction unmatched.

V is TRBV5-1 and J is TRBJ2-3; TRBD2 aligns across 7 bases. V lost 9 bases, J lost 4 bases, and 11 bases stayed unmatched. Germline loops: CDR1 SGHRS, CDR2 YFSETQ. The CDR3 has 14 amino acids. CDR3 residues: CATTRGSGADTQYF. The CDR3, as DNA: TGCGCCACTACTCGGGGGAGCGGGGCAGATACGCAGTATTTT.

CDR3 region: CASSPGGGYQPQHF. CDR3 in DNA: TGTGCCAGCAGCCCCGGGGGGGGGTATCAGCCCCAGCATTTT. The V and J genes are TRBV7-8 and TRBJ1-5, with D possibly matching TRBD1 (5 bases). The CDR3 is 14 residues long. CDR1 and CDR2 from the germline V gene are SGHVS and FQNEAQ. The ends were cut back, 5 bases at V and 5 bases at J, with 13 bases in the middle. The full variable domain, rest sourced from reference TRBV7-8 and TRBJ1-5, is GAGVSQSPRYKVAKRGQDVALRCDPISGHVSLFWYQQALGQGPEFLTYFQNEAQLDKSGLPSDRFFAERPEGSVSTLKIQRTQQEDSAVYLCASSPGGGYQPQHFGDGTRLSIL.

The V call is TRBV6-5, the J call TRBJ2-2; 8 nucleotides agree with TRBD1. The ends lost 6 bases at V and 7 bases at J; junction bases unmatched: 4. The CDR3 runs to 13 residues. Germline V gene sequence: CDR1 MNHEY, CDR2 SVGAGI. The CDR3 region is CASRDRDGGELFF. Here the CDR3 DNA reads TGTGCCAGCAGGGACAGGGACGGCGGGGAGCTGTTTTTT.

V is TRBV10-3 and J is TRBJ2-3, with 9 bases lining up with TRBD2. Per germline, CDR1 ENHRY and CDR2 SYGVKD. This CDR3 is 17 amino acids long. V shed 7 bases and J 2 bases; nucleotides not matched to a gene: 13. CDR3 protein: CAITRSGASGATDTQYF. In DNA form, the CDR3 reads TGTGCCATCACCCGGAGTGGGGCTAGCGGGGCCACAGATACGCAGTATTTT.

The CDR3 here is CASGLREGGEQFF. The CDR3 DNA reads as TGTGCTAGTGGTTTGCGGGAGGGGGGTGAGCAGTTCTTC. This chain links TRBV12-5 with TRBJ2-1; 8 nucleotides line up with TRBD2. V trimming: 2 bases; J trimming: 9 bases; junction bases outside the gene matches: 3. Germline V lookup: CDR1 LGHNT, CDR2 FRNRAP. CDR3 length equals 13 residues.

The gene calls are TRBV11-1 and TRBJ2-3, with D uncertain. Trimming took 1 base from V and 2 from J, leaving 13 bases between them. Germline V gene lookup returns CDR1 SGHAT and CDR2 FQDESV (reference sequence). CDR3 length: 16 amino acids. CDR3 sequence reads: CASSLGTGSFTDTQYF. In DNA, the CDR3 is TGTGCCAGCAGCTTAGGGACCGGATCGTTCACAGATACGCAGTATTTT.

V gene TRBV6-4 combines with J gene TRBJ2-3; maybe TRBD1 (7 bases). The CDR3 is made up of 16 amino acids. The V end lost 2 bases, the J end lost 2 bases, and 14 bases lay between the germline ends. CDR1 and CDR2 (germline): MRHNA, SNTAGT. DNA of the CDR3: TGTGCCAGCAGTGACACGGCCAGGGGGGTCACAGATACGCAGTATTTT. This translates into CASSDTARGVTDTQYF.

V gene TRBV18 combines with J gene TRBJ2-3; D remains unclear. The CDR3 sequence is 17 residues long. Germline lookup yields CDR1 KGHSH and CDR2 LQKENI. Between the trimmed V and J ends, which lost 2 bases and 0 bases, there was a span of 15 bases. The CDR3 loop reads CASSPGSPATSTDTQYF. The CDR3 DNA is TGTGCCAGCTCACCAGGATCCCCAGCGACTAGCACAGATACGCAGTATTTT.

This chain uses TRBV27 with TRBJ2-7; tentatively, D is TRBD1 or TRBD2 (6 bases each). V dropped 7 bases and J dropped 7 bases, with 17 bases sitting between them. The CDR3 is 13 residues long. The germline CDR1 and CDR2 sequences are MNHEY and SMNVEV (reference sequence). The CDR3 DNA reads as TGTGCCAGCACCGGGGGCAGGGGACCGGAGCAGTACTTC. Translated: CASTGGRGPEQYF.

CDR3 amino acids: CASSPRTEAGTDTQYF. DNA of the CDR3: TGTGCCAGCAGCCCCAGGACAGAAGCGGGCACAGATACGCAGTATTTT. V is TRBV13 and J is TRBJ2-3, with a possible D match to TRBD1 (6 bases). Between the trimmed V and J ends, which lost 5 bases and 1 base, there was a span of 16 bases. Looked up from germline, CDR1 is PRHDT and CDR2 is FYEKMQ (reference sequence). This CDR3 comprises 16 residues. Looking up the rest from reference TRBV13 and TRBJ2-3 gives the full variable domain: AAGVIQSPRHLIKEKRETATLKCYPIPRHDTVYWYQQGPGQDPQFLISFYEKMQSDKGSIPDRFSAQQFSDYHSELNMSSLELGDSALYFCASSPRTEAGTDTQYFGPGTRLTVL.